This TCR beta chain was documented in a study of OX40 agonist ivuxolimab in advanced cancers. Study-level background: Dose-escalation patients had hepatocellular carcinoma, melanoma, renal cell or head and neck cancer. General observations from the study: Both CD4+ and CD8+ T cell populations in blood had undergone clonal expansion by week 6 at 0.1 to 3.0 mg/kg. In CD8+ T cells, expanded clones were on average more numerous than in CD4+.

Comment on this clone: Its antigen remains unidentified.

Assay: immunoSEQ multiplex PCR; the TCRdb copy retains only in-frame clones and omits some. This sample has around 68,000 clones, with approximately 87% found just once. Here the sequenced sample was CD4+ or CD8+ T cells sorted from blood, taken in a trial of the OX40 agonist ivuxolimab. The clonotype comes from an adult with an advanced solid tumor such as melanoma, head and neck, liver or kidney cancer.

This chain's CDR3 is CASLTSNSPLHF. CDR3 bases: TGTGCCAGCCTCACTAGCAATTCACCCCTCCACTTT. V and J are TRBV7-2 and TRBJ1-6; unclear D gene. CDR1 is SGHTA and CDR2 is FQGNSA in the germline V gene. The CDR3 loop spans 12 amino acids. V was trimmed by 8 bases and J by 7 bases, leaving 9 bases between them. Combining the CDR3 with reference TRBV7-2 and TRBJ1-6 gives the whole variable domain GAGVSQSPSNKVTEKGKDVELRCDPISGHTALYWYRQSLGQGLEFLIYFQGNSAPDKSGLPSDRFSAERTGGSVSTLTIQRTQQEDSAVYLCASLTSNSPLHFGNGTRLTVT.